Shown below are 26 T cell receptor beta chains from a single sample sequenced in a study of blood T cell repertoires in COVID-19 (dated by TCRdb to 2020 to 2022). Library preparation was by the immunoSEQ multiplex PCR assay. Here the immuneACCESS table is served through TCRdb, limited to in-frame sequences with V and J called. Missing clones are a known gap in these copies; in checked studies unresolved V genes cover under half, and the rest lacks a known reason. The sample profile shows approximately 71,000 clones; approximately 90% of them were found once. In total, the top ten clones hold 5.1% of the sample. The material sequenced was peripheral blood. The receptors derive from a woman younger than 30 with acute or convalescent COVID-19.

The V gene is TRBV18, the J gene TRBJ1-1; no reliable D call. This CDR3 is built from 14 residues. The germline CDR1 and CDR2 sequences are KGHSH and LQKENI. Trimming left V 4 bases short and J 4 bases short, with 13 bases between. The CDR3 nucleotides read TGTGCCAGCTCACAAAGCCGGGAGGTCACTGAAGCTTTCTTT. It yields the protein CASSQSREVTEAFF.

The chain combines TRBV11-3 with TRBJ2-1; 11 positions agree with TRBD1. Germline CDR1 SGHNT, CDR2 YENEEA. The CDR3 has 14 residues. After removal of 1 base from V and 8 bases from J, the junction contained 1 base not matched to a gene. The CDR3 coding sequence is TGTGCCAGCAGCTTAGGGACAGGGGGCCATGAGCAGTTCTTC. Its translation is CASSLGTGGHEQFF.

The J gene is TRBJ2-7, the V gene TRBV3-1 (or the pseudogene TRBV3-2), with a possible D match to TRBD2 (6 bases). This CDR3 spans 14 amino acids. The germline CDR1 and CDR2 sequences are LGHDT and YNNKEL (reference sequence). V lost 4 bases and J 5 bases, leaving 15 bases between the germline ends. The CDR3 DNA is TGTGCCAGCAGCCCTCGGGACTCGGTCGACGAGCAGTACTTC. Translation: CASSPRDSVDEQYF.

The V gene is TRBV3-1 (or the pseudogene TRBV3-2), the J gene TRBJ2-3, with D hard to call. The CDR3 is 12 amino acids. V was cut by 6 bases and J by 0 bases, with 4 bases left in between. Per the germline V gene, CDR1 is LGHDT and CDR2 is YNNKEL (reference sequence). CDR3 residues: CASSPSTDTQYF. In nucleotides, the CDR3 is TGTGCCAGCAGTCCTAGCACAGATACGCAGTATTTT.

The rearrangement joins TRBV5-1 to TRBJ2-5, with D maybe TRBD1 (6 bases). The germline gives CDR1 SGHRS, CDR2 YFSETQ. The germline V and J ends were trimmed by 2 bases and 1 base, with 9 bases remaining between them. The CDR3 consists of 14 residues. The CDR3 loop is CASSFGGLQETQYF. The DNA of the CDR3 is TGCGCCAGCAGCTTTGGGGGCCTCCAAGAGACCCAGTACTTC.

This CDR3 is CASSSSGGAAKNIQYF. In DNA, the CDR3 is TGTGCCAGCAGCTCTTCAGGGGGCGCAGCCAAAAACATTCAGTACTTC. V and J are TRBV5-6 and TRBJ2-4; 8 nucleotides agree with TRBD1. CDR3 size: 16 residues. V dropped 3 bases and J dropped 0; count of bases not matched to a gene: 5. Germline loops: CDR1 SGHDT, CDR2 YYEEEE.

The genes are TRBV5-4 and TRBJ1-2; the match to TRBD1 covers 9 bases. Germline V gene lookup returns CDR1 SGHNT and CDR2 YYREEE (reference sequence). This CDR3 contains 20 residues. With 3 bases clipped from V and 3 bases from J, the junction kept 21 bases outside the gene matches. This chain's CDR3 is CASSSIESSGQGEVDYGYTF. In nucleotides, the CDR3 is TGTGCCAGCAGCTCGATAGAGTCTTCGGGACAGGGTGAGGTTGACTATGGCTACACCTTC.

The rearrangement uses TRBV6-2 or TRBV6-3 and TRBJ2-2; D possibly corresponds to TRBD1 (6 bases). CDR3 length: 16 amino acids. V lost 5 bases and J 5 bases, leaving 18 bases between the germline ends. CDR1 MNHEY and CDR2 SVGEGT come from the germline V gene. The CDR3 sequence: CASSNPGQGPTGELFF. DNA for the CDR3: TGTGCCAGCAGTAACCCTGGGCAGGGGCCGACCGGGGAGCTGTTTTTT.

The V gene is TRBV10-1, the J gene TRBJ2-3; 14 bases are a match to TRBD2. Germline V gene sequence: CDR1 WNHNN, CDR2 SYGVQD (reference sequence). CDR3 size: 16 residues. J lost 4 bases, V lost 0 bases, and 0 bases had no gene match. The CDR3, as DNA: TGCGCCAGCAGTGAGTCGACTAGCGGGAGGGCAGATACGCAGTATTTT. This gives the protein CASSESTSGRADTQYF.

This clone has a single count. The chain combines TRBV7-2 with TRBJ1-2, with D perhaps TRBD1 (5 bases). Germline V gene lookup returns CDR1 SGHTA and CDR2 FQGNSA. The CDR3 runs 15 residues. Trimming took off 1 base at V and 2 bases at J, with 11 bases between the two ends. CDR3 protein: CASSLEQAVNYGYTF. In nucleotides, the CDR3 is TGTGCCAGCAGCTTAGAACAGGCCGTCAACTATGGCTACACCTTC.

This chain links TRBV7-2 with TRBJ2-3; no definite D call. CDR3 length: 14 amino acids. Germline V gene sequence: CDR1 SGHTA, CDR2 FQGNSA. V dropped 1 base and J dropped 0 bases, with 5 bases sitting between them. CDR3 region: CASSLVSSTDTQYF. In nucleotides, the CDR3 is TGTGCCAGCAGCTTAGTTTCAAGCACAGATACGCAGTATTTT.

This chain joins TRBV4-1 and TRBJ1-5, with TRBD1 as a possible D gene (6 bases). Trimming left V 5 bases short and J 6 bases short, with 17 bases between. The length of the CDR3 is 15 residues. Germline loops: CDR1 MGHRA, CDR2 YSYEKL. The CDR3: CASSATGISSQPQHF. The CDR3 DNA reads TGCGCCAGCAGCGCAACAGGGATATCCTCTCAGCCCCAGCATTTT.

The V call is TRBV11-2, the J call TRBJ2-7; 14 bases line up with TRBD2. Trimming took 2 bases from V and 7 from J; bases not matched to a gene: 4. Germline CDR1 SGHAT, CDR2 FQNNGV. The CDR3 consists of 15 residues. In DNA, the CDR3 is TGTGCCAGCAGCTTATCGACTAGCGGGAGGGGGGAGCAGTACTTC. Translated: CASSLSTSGRGEQYF.

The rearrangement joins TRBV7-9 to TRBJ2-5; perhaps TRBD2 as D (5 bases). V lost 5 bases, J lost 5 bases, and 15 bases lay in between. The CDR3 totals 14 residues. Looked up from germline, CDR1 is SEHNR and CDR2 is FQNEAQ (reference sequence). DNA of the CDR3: TGTGCCAGCAGCAAAACTACTAGTGTCGAGACCCAGTACTTC. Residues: CASSKTTSVETQYF. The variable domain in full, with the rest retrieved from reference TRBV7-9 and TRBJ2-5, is DTGVSQNPRHKITKRGQNVTFRCDPISEHNRLYWYRQTLGQGPEFLTYFQNEAQLEKSRLLSDRFSAERPKGSFSTLEIQRTEQGDSAMYLCASSKTTSVETQYFGPGTRLLVL.

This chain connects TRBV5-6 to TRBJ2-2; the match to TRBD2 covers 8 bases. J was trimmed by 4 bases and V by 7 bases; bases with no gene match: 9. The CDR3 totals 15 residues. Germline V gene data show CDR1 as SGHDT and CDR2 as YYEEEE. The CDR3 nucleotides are TGTGCCAGCTTCGCTACCCGGGGGGGCACCGGGGAGCTGTTTTTT. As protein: CASFATRGGTGELFF.

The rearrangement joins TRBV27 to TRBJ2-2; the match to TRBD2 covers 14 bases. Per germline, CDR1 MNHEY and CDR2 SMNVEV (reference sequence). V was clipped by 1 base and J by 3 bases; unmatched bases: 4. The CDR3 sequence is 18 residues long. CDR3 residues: CASSLYGLAGGYTGELFF. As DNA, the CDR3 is TGTGCCAGCAGTTTATATGGACTAGCGGGGGGTTACACCGGGGAGCTGTTTTTT.

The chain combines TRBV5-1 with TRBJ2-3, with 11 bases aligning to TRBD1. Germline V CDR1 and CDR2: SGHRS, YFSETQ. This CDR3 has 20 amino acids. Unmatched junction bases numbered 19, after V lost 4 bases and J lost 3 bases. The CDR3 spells CASSRRTGGLSSVGTDTQYF. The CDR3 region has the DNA TGCGCCAGCAGCCGACGGACAGGGGGCCTCTCTTCTGTGGGTACAGATACGCAGTATTTT.

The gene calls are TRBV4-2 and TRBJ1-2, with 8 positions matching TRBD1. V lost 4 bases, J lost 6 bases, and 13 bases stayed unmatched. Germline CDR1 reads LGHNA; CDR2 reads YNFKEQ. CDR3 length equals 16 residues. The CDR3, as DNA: TGTGCCAGCAGCCGCCCCAACAGGGGGGAGATGAATGGCTACACCTTC. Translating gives CASSRPNRGEMNGYTF.

The DNA for the CDR3 is TGTGCCAGCAGCTTGCTGGGACTAGCGGGCCTCACAGATACGCAGTATTTT. This translates into CASSLLGLAGLTDTQYF. J is TRBJ2-3 and V is TRBV5-5, with 12 bases matching TRBD2. Germline loops: CDR1 SGHKS, CDR2 YYEKEE (reference sequence). The J segment lost 2 bases and the V segment lost 1 base, leaving 5 bases of the junction unmatched. The CDR3 contains 17 residues.

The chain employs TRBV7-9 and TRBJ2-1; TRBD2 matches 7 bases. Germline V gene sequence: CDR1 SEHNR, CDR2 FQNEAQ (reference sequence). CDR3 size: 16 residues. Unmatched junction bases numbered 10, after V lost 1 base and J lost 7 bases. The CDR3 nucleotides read TGTGCCAGCAGCTTAGTGTCTAGCGGCCCAATAAATGAGCAGTTCTTC. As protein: CASSLVSSGPINEQFF.

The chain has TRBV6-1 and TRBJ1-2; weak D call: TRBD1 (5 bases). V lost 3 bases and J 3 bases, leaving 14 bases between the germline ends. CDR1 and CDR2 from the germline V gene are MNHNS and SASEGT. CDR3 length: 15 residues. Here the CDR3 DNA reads TGTGCCAGCAGTGAGTCCCCAGGACACCACTATGGCTACACCTTC. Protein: CASSESPGHHYGYTF.

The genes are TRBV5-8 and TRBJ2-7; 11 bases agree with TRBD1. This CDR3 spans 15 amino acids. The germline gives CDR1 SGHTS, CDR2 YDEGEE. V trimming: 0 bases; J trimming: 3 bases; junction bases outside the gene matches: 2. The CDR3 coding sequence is TGTGCCAGCAGCTTGGGGGGACAGGGGGTCTACGAGCAGTACTTC. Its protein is CASSLGGQGVYEQYF.

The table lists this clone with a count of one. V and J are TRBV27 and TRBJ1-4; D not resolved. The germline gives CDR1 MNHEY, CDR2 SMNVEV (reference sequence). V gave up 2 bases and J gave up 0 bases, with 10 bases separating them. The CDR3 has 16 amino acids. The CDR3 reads CASSLRTPATNEKLFF. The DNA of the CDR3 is TGTGCCAGCAGTTTACGGACTCCTGCAACTAATGAAAAACTGTTTTTT.

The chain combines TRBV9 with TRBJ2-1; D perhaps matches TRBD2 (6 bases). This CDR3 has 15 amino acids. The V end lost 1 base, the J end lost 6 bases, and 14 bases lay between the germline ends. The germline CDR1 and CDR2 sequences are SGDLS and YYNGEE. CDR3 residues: CASSVWGLASNEQFF. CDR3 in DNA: TGTGCCAGCAGCGTATGGGGACTTGCCTCCAATGAGCAGTTCTTC.

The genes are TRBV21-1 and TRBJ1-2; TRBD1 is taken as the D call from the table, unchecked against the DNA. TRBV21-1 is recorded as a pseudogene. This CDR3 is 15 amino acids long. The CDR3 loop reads CASSKSGTGIHGYTF. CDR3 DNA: TGTGCCAGCAGCAAATCCGGGACAGGGATTCATGGCTACACCTTC.

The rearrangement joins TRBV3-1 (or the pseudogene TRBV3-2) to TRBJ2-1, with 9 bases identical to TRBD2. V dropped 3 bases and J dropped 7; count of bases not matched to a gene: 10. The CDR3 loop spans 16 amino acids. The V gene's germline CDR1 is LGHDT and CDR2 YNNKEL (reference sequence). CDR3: CASSQMIAGEYNEQFF. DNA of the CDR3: TGTGCCAGCAGCCAGATGATAGCGGGAGAATATAATGAGCAGTTCTTC.